Listed below are T cell receptor beta chains from one sample, sequenced in a study of technical replicates of blood from a handful of donors. The data were produced by immunoSEQ multiplex PCR, yet TCRdb's version contains in-frame clones alone and is incomplete. The sample has approximately 84,000 clones, 95% to 98% seen once. Sequenced sample: T cells isolated from PBMCs. The receptors were gathered from a human donor in good health. Both conserved end residues are part of each CDR3. D genes are given only for firm matches. The size of a clone is reported for some rows only, either as once, few or many, or as a class for expanded clones.

D gene	V gene	J gene	clone size	CDR3 protein	CDR3 DNA
TRBD2	TRBV18	TRBJ2-6	.	CASSPPTGGPGANVLTF	TGTGCCAGCTCACCACCGACGGGAGGGCCTGGGGCCAACGTCCTGACTTTC
TRBD2	TRBV7-2	TRBJ2-5	once	CASSSGTSAYPGRQETQYF	TGTGCCAGCAGCTCAGGGACTAGCGCTTATCCGGGCCGTCAAGAGACCCAGTACTTC
TRBD2	TRBV14	TRBJ2-1	.	CASSPTSGTVEQFF	TGTGCCAGCAGCCCGACTAGCGGGACCGTTGAGCAGTTCTTC
TRBD2	TRBV11-1	TRBJ2-1	.	CASSLALTSGGLYNEQFF	TGTGCCAGCAGCTTAGCGCTGACTAGCGGGGGCCTTTACAATGAGCAGTTCTTC
TRBD1	TRBV6-5	TRBJ2-3	.	CASSYKGAGDTQYF	TGTGCCAGCAGTTATAAGGGGGCGGGAGATACGCAGTATTTT
.	TRBV6-1	TRBJ1-3	.	CASSAGYTGQGNTIYF	TGTGCCAGCAGTGCAGGGTACACAGGACAAGGAAACACCATATATTTT
TRBD1	TRBV18	TRBJ1-3	.	CASSRTSGTGGSGNTIYF	TGTGCCAGCTCACGCACTTCGGGGACAGGGGGCTCTGGAAACACCATATATTTT
.	TRBV2	TRBJ1-2	once	CASSERQDYGYTF	TGTGCCAGCAGTGAAAGACAGGACTATGGCTACACCTTC
.	TRBV6-1	TRBJ2-7	.	CASSEGGKQYF	TGTGCCAGCAGTGAGGGAGGAAAGCAGTACTTC
.	TRBV7-9	TRBJ2-7	.	CASSWASYEQYF	TGTGCCAGCAGCTGGGCCTCCTACGAGCAGTACTTC
TRBD1	TRBV5-4	TRBJ2-2	.	CASSGQGPTGELFF	TGTGCCAGCAGCGGACAGGGTCCCACCGGGGAGCTGTTTTTT
.	TRBV29-1	TRBJ1-1	.	CSVEPVTNTEAFF	TGCAGCGTTGAACCGGTCACGAACACTGAAGCTTTCTTT
TRBD1	TRBV4-2	TRBJ1-2	.	CASSPQAGGIGYGYTF	TGTGCCAGCAGCCCCCAGGCAGGGGGCATCGGCTATGGCTACACCTTC
TRBD2	TRBV10-3	TRBJ2-3	.	CAISRLALSTDTQYF	TGTGCCATCAGCCGACTAGCCCTTAGCACAGATACGCAGTATTTT
.	TRBV5-1	TRBJ2-7	.	CASSLRGHEQYF	TGCGCCAGCAGCTTGAGGGGCCACGAGCAGTACTTC
TRBD1	TRBV19	TRBJ1-4	.	CASPRTGDKLFF	TGTGCCAGTCCACGGACAGGGGACAAACTGTTTTTT
TRBD1	TRBV4-1	TRBJ1-3	.	CASSQVGRDRGGNTIYF	TGCGCCAGCAGCCAAGTAGGCCGGGACAGGGGTGGAAACACCATATATTTT
TRBD2	TRBV7-2	TRBJ2-3	.	CASSLGGTDTQYF	TGTGCCAGCAGCCTCGGGGGGACAGATACGCAGTATTTT
TRBD1	TRBV25-1	TRBJ2-7	.	CASSATGGQGRSYEQYF	TGTGCCAGCAGTGCCACAGGGGGACAGGGCCGCTCCTACGAGCAGTACTTC
TRBD2	TRBV4-2	TRBJ2-2	.	CASSPQTSGNTGELFF	TGTGCCAGCAGCCCACAGACTAGCGGTAACACCGGGGAGCTGTTTTTT
TRBD1	TRBV27	TRBJ2-2	.	CASSFGTGNTGELFF	TGTGCCAGCAGTTTTGGGACAGGGAACACCGGGGAGCTGTTTTTT
TRBD1	TRBV19	TRBJ1-4	.	CATTPPGTVEKLFF	TGTGCCACGACCCCACCCGGGACAGTTGAAAAACTGTTTTTT
.	TRBV30	TRBJ1-3	.	CAWSPRDFRGVDYTIYF	TGTGCCTGGAGTCCTAGGGATTTCAGGGGCGTGGATTACACCATATATTTT
TRBD1	TRBV6-1	TRBJ1-4	.	CASSIWDRDNEKLFF	TGTGCCAGCAGTATATGGGACAGGGACAATGAAAAACTGTTTTTT
.	TRBV27	TRBJ2-2	.	CASSSGSTGELFF	TGTGCCAGCAGTAGCGGATCCACCGGGGAGCTGTTTTTT
TRBD1	TRBV11-2	TRBJ2-7	.	CASSPKPQDRSSYEQYF	TGTGCCAGCAGCCCAAAGCCCCAGGACAGGAGCTCCTACGAGCAGTACTTC
.	TRBV30	TRBJ1-2	.	CAWGAGGYTF	TGTGCCTGGGGCGCGGGAGGCTACACCTTC
.	TRBV7-9	TRBJ2-1	.	CASSPGRGNEQFF	TGTGCCAGCAGCCCTGGACGGGGCAATGAGCAGTTCTTC
.	TRBV7-2	TRBJ1-1	.	CASSYDSHLNTEAFF	TGTGCCAGCAGCTACGACAGTCACCTGAACACTGAAGCTTTCTTT
.	TRBV9	TRBJ1-3	.	CASSVLDRGDTIYF	TGTGCCAGCAGCGTTCTTGATCGAGGAGACACCATATATTTT
.	TRBV15	TRBJ1-1	.	CATSREGVQNTEAFF	TGTGCCACCAGCAGAGAAGGAGTACAGAACACTGAAGCTTTCTTT
.	TRBV7-9	TRBJ2-7	.	CASSLVGIRYEQYF	TGTGCCAGCAGCTTAGTCGGGATAAGGTACGAGCAGTACTTC
.	TRBV2	TRBJ2-1	.	CASSLTGGRAYNEQFF	TGTGCCAGCAGTTTGACGGGGGGCCGGGCCTACAATGAGCAGTTCTTC
TRBD1	TRBV15	TRBJ2-5	.	CATSRRTGTVDQETQYF	TGTGCCACCAGCAGAAGAACCGGGACAGTTGACCAAGAGACCCAGTACTTC
.	TRBV28	TRBJ2-7	once	CASSAPAPGQGFYEQYF	TGTGCCAGCAGTGCCCCAGCCCCGGGTCAGGGGTTCTACGAGCAGTACTTC
.	TRBV18	TRBJ2-7	.	CASSYDSYEQYF	TGTGCCAGCTCATATGACAGCTACGAGCAGTACTTC
TRBD1	TRBV7-2	TRBJ1-4	.	CASSPIHGQGEEKLFF	TGTGCCAGCAGCCCCATACACGGACAGGGAGAGGAAAAACTGTTTTTT
.	TRBV15	TRBJ1-1	.	CATSSLSEDTEAFF	TGTGCCACCAGCAGCCTCTCCGAGGACACTGAAGCTTTCTTT
.	TRBV7-9	TRBJ1-5	.	CASSPPGGLIISQPQHF	TGTGCCAGCAGCCCCCCGGGGGGGCTCATAATTAGTCAGCCCCAGCATTTT
.	TRBV10-1	TRBJ2-3	.	CASSGRLADTQYF	TGCGCCAGCAGTGGAAGACTAGCAGATACGCAGTATTTT
TRBD2	TRBV27	TRBJ2-7	.	CASTISGRQYYEQYF	TGTGCCAGCACAATTAGCGGGAGACAATACTACGAGCAGTACTTC
TRBD1	TRBV5-1	TRBJ1-4	.	CASSPTLGQGNEKLFF	TGCGCCAGCAGCCCCACCCTAGGACAGGGTAATGAAAAACTGTTTTTT
TRBD2	TRBV7-9	TRBJ2-3	.	CASSFSLSSGGVTDTQYF	TGTGCCAGCAGCTTTAGCTTGTCTAGCGGGGGCGTCACAGATACGCAGTATTTT
TRBD1	TRBV25-1	TRBJ2-7	.	CASCRGLEDEQYF	TGTGCCAGCTGCAGGGGGCTTGAGGACGAGCAGTACTTC
.	TRBV27	TRBJ2-7	.	CASSLQQGWGEQYF	TGTGCCAGCAGTTTACAACAGGGTTGGGGAGAGCAGTACTTC
.	TRBV6-5	TRBJ2-1	.	CASSYSSGIPLNEQFF	TGTGCCAGCAGTTACTCGTCAGGGATACCCCTCAATGAGCAGTTCTTC
.	TRBV30	TRBJ2-7	.	CAWSVLREQYF	TGTGCCTGGAGTGTACTGCGCGAGCAGTACTTC
TRBD1	TRBV7-3	TRBJ2-1	.	CASSLTRTGGAQQFF	TGTGCCAGCAGCTTAACCAGGACAGGGGGCGCCCAGCAGTTCTTC
.	TRBV27	TRBJ1-3	.	CASSLTTAISSSGNTIYF	TGTGCCAGCAGTTTAACTACCGCTATTTCAAGCTCTGGAAACACCATATATTTT
.	TRBV27	TRBJ2-7	.	CASSLSGLGAYEQYF	TGTGCCAGCAGTCTATCAGGCCTTGGAGCTTACGAGCAGTACTTC
TRBD2	TRBV6-5	TRBJ2-1	.	CASSAQTSGRDEQFF	TGTGCCAGCAGTGCCCAGACTAGCGGGCGGGATGAGCAGTTCTTC
TRBD2	TRBV19	TRBJ2-3	.	CASSMVSGGTDTQYF	TGTGCCAGTAGTATGGTTAGCGGGGGCACAGATACGCAGTATTTT
.	TRBV2	TRBJ1-2	.	CASSSQGSSGYTF	TGTGCCAGCAGTTCACAGGGTTCTTCTGGCTACACCTTC
.	TRBV5-1	TRBJ1-3	.	CASSRTPGNTIYF	TGCGCCAGCAGTCGGACACCTGGAAACACCATATATTTT